What follows are 31 T cell receptor beta chains derived from one specimen sequenced in a study of blood T cell repertoires in COVID-19. The repertoire was sequenced with immunoSEQ multiplex PCR; TCRdb's copy has only in-frame clones and lacks some. The sample includes around 220,000 clones, 70% to 90% of them seen just once. The specimen sequenced was PBMCs or T cells enriched from blood (not recorded which). These receptors were collected from a woman in her thirties or forties with acute COVID-19.

V is TRBV19 and J is TRBJ2-7; possibly TRBD2 for D (5 bases). There are 14 residues in the CDR3. Trimming pared 3 bases from V and 1 base from J, leaving 10 bases between. Looked up from germline, CDR1 is LNHDA and CDR2 is SQIVND (reference sequence). The CDR3 reads CASSIIPGSYEQYF. Written as DNA, the CDR3 is TGTGCCAGTAGTATTATCCCGGGGTCCTACGAGCAGTACTTC.

The chain carries TRBV10-2 and TRBJ1-5; TRBD1 aligns across 9 bases. The CDR3 is made up of 14 amino acids. Unmatched junction bases numbered 2, after V lost 5 bases and J lost 3 bases. From germline, CDR1 is WSHSY and CDR2 SAAADI. CDR3 in amino acids: CASSWTGVNQPQHF. CDR3 sequence (DNA): TGCGCCAGCAGTTGGACAGGGGTCAATCAGCCCCAGCATTTT.

V gene TRBV7-9 combines with J gene TRBJ2-7; maybe TRBD2 (6 bases). Germline values: CDR1 SEHNR, CDR2 FQNEAQ (reference sequence). The V and J ends lost 5 bases and 3 bases respectively, with 11 bases between them. This CDR3 has 13 residues. The CDR3 coding sequence is TGTGCCAGCAGCCCGCGGGGTCACTACGAGCAGTACTTC. As protein: CASSPRGHYEQYF.

This rearrangement joins TRBV9 to TRBJ1-5, with 7 nucleotides matching TRBD1. CDR3 size: 14 residues. V lost 4 bases to trimming and J lost 7 bases; unmatched junction nucleotides: 8. Per germline, CDR1 SGDLS and CDR2 YYNGEE. For the CDR3, the DNA is TGTGCCAGCAGCCAAACAGGGGTAGGACAGCCCCAGCATTTT. Translation gives CASSQTGVGQPQHF.

This clone has just a few counts. The CDR3 protein is CAISTTGGNQPQHF. The DNA for the CDR3 is TGTGCCATATCTACAACAGGGGGAAACCAGCCCCAGCATTTT. The chain recombines TRBV10-3 with TRBJ1-5, with TRBD1 matching over 8 bases. Germline values: CDR1 ENHRY, CDR2 SYGVKD. V trimming: 9 bases; J trimming: 7 bases; junction bases outside the gene matches: 11. The CDR3 spans 14 residues.

This chain joins TRBV19 and TRBJ1-1; 7 nucleotides match TRBD1. This CDR3 region has 16 residues. After removal of 3 bases from V and 6 bases from J, the junction contained 13 bases not matched to a gene. Germline V gene sequence: CDR1 LNHDA, CDR2 SQIVND (reference sequence). The CDR3 DNA is TGTGCCAGTAGTATCCTCGGCAGGGGGAACGTAGCTGAAGCTTTCTTT. It is translated as CASSILGRGNVAEAFF.

J is TRBJ1-5 and V is TRBV19; D not resolved. Trimming removed 4 bases at V and 4 bases at J, with 17 bases between. This CDR3 contains 16 residues. The germline V gene encodes CDR1 LNHDA and CDR2 SQIVND (reference sequence). CDR3 amino acids: CASSRGVVAANQPQHF. The CDR3 DNA reads as TGTGCCAGTAGTAGAGGAGTAGTGGCGGCAAATCAGCCCCAGCATTTT.

This sequence joins TRBV12-3 or TRBV12-4 and TRBJ2-1; 15 positions agree with TRBD2. V lost 8 bases and J lost 9; bases outside the gene matches: 2. The CDR3 has 13 amino acids. Here the CDR3 reads CASGGLAGGEQFF. CDR3 sequence (DNA): TGTGCCAGCGGGGGACTAGCGGGGGGTGAGCAGTTCTTC.

V gene TRBV12-3 or TRBV12-4 combines with J gene TRBJ1-5; TRBD1 matches at 8 bases. Trimming removed 2 bases from V and 14 bases from J; junction bases left unmatched: 5. The CDR3 consists of 12 residues. CDR3 amino acids: CASSLQGANEHF. CDR3 nucleotides: TGTGCCAGCAGTTTACAGGGGGCGAATGAGCATTTT.

In its sample, this clone was seen once. The V call is TRBV27, the J call TRBJ1-5; D unclear. Per germline, CDR1 MNHEY and CDR2 SMNVEV (reference sequence). The CDR3 runs to 12 residues. With 9 bases removed from V and 9 bases from J, the gap between germline ends came to 15 bases. The CDR3 coding sequence is TGTGCCAGTCCGAAGGAGGTTCGGCCCCAGCATTTT. Encoded protein: CASPKEVRPQHF.

In its sample, this clone was seen a few times. The rearrangement joins TRBV7-3 to TRBJ2-7, with 9 bases lining up with TRBD1. The CDR3 contains 14 residues. Germline CDR1 reads SGHTA; CDR2 reads FQGTGA. Losses at the gene ends were 5 bases for V and 5 bases for J; bases not matched to a gene: 7. CDR3 in amino acids: CASSPGQGVDEQYF. The CDR3 DNA reads as TGTGCCAGCAGCCCGGGACAGGGTGTCGACGAGCAGTACTTC. The full variable domain, its missing parts supplied by reference TRBV7-3 and TRBJ2-7, is GAGVSQTPSNKVTEKGKYVELRCDPISGHTALYWYRQSLGQGPEFLIYFQGTGAADDSGLPNDRFFAVRPEGSVSTLKIQRTERGDSAVYLCASSPGQGVDEQYFGPGTRLTVT.

The gene calls are TRBV3-1 (or the pseudogene TRBV3-2) and TRBJ2-7; TRBD2 matches at 9 bases. Germline CDR1 LGHDT, CDR2 YNNKEL (reference sequence). The CDR3 length is 15 residues. Trimming removed 3 bases from V and 3 bases from J; junction bases left unmatched: 6. CDR3 in DNA: TGTGCCAGCAGCCATGGCGGGGGGGTTATCTACGAGCAGTACTTC. Translated: CASSHGGGVIYEQYF.

V usage is TRBV3-1 (or the pseudogene TRBV3-2) and J usage is TRBJ1-6; 8 nucleotides line up with TRBD1. The CDR3 length is 17 residues. The germline gives CDR1 LGHDT, CDR2 YNNKEL (reference sequence). V lost 3 bases and J lost 0; bases outside the gene matches: 4. CDR3 in DNA: TGTGCCAGCAGCCATGGACAGGGAAGCTCCTATAATTCACCCCTCCACTTT. Protein sequence: CASSHGQGSSYNSPLHF.

V and J are TRBV6-5 and TRBJ1-5; 7 positions match TRBD1. The CDR3 contains 14 residues. CDR1 MNHEY and CDR2 SVGAGI come from the germline V gene. V dropped 6 bases and J dropped 4; count of bases not matched to a gene: 6. CDR3 region: CASSLTGPNQPQHF. CDR3 DNA sequence: TGTGCCAGCAGCCTGACAGGGCCTAATCAGCCCCAGCATTTT.

The chain combines TRBV18 with TRBJ2-2, with TRBD2 as a possible D gene (5 bases). Germline V gene sequence: CDR1 KGHSH, CDR2 LQKENI. Deletions cut 4 bases from V and 6 bases from J, with 21 bases between. This CDR3 is 17 amino acids long. Here the CDR3 reads CASSRGAAPETPGELFF. DNA for the CDR3: TGTGCCAGCTCACGCGGAGCGGCTCCGGAAACCCCCGGGGAGCTGTTTTTT.

The chain joins TRBV7-2 to TRBJ2-7; D may be TRBD2 (6 bases). Per germline, CDR1 SGHTA and CDR2 FQGNSA. Trimming cost V 5 bases and J 3 bases, with 11 bases left between them. The CDR3 has 13 residues. The CDR3 DNA is TGTGCCAGCAGCGGACTACCCTACTACGAGCAGTACTTC. This translates into CASSGLPYYEQYF. The full variable domain, in which reference TRBV7-2 and TRBJ2-7 provide the parts outside the CDR3, is GAGVSQSPSNKVTEKGKDVELRCDPISGHTALYWYRQSLGQGLEFLIYFQGNSAPDKSGLPSDRFSAERTGGSVSTLTIQRTQQEDSAVYLCASSGLPYYEQYFGPGTRLTVT.

The chain combines TRBV27 with TRBJ1-5; 7 nucleotides line up with TRBD1. CDR3 length equals 16 residues. Germline lookup yields CDR1 MNHEY and CDR2 SMNVEV (reference sequence). Trimming removed 6 bases from V and 3 bases from J; junction bases left unmatched: 11. CDR3: CASSPGTERINQPQHF. CDR3 bases: TGTGCCAGCAGCCCCGGGACAGAGCGAATCAATCAGCCCCAGCATTTT.

The rearrangement links TRBV12-5 to TRBJ2-1, with D possibly TRBD2 on 6 matching bases. Per germline, CDR1 LGHNT and CDR2 FRNRAP. With 4 bases removed from V and 1 base from J, the gap between germline ends came to 8 bases. This CDR3 is 14 amino acids long. The CDR3 protein is CASGSSGSYNEQFF. For the CDR3, the DNA is TGTGCTAGTGGTTCCAGCGGGTCCTACAATGAGCAGTTCTTC.

This chain uses TRBV28 with TRBJ1-6; D possibly corresponds to TRBD1 (6 bases). Germline CDR1 reads MDHEN; CDR2 reads SYDVKM. Trimming stripped 5 bases from V and 9 bases from J, with 11 bases between. This CDR3 contains 13 residues. The CDR3 region is CASSVDRTSPLHF. The CDR3 region has the DNA TGTGCCAGCAGTGTGGACAGAACTTCACCCCTCCACTTT. The full variable domain, with the rest looked up from reference TRBV28 and TRBJ1-6, is DVKVTQSSRYLVKRTGEKVFLECVQDMDHENMFWYRQDPGLGLRLIYFSYDVKMKEKGDIPEGYSVSREKKERFSLILESASTNQTSMYLCASSVDRTSPLHFGNGTRLTVT.

With regard to this clone: Relative to the germline gene, one junction end is altered; a read error may explain this. The gene calls are TRBV2 and TRBJ2-7; D may be TRBD2 (6 bases). The CDR3 runs to 14 residues. Germline CDR1 and CDR2: SNHLY and FYNNEI. Here the CDR3 DNA reads TGTGCCAGCAGGGAAGGCGGGGCCTCTGGCGAGCAGTACTTC. Amino acids: CASREGGASGEQYF.

The rearrangement joins TRBV19 to TRBJ2-2; 7 positions match TRBD1. Judging by the DNA end, TRBJ1-3 fits better; the J call may be wrong. The CDR3 sequence is 14 residues long. Germline values: CDR1 LNHDA, CDR2 SQIVND (reference sequence). The chain's CDR3 is CASSIGQVGNTIYF. As DNA, the CDR3 is TGTGCCAGTAGTATCGGACAGGTCGGAAACACCATATATTTT.

The V and J genes are TRBV5-1 and TRBJ2-5; 13 bases map to TRBD2. The CDR3 runs 15 residues. Germline CDR1 is SGHRS and CDR2 is YFSETQ. With 3 bases clipped from V and 4 bases from J, the junction kept 3 bases outside the gene matches. The CDR3, as DNA: TGCGCCAGCAGCTCTAGGACTAGCGGGGGAGAGACCCAGTACTTC. Amino acid sequence: CASSSRTSGGETQYF.

This clone appeared a single time. The V gene is TRBV6-5, the J gene TRBJ1-1; D remains unclear. This CDR3 comprises 12 residues. Germline V gene data show CDR1 as MNHEY and CDR2 as SVGAGI. Trimming removed 6 bases at V and 3 bases at J, with 8 bases between. CDR3: CASRDTDTEAFF. In nucleotides, the CDR3 is TGTGCCAGCAGAGACACAGACACTGAAGCTTTCTTT.

The V call is TRBV6-2 or TRBV6-3, the J call TRBJ1-2, with 7 bases lining up with TRBD1. Germline CDR1 MNHEY, CDR2 SVGEGT. The length of the CDR3 is 16 residues. The V and J ends lost 6 bases and 2 bases, in that order; junction bases with no gene match: 12. The CDR3 sequence: CASSPLLGGQNYGYTF. CDR3 sequence (DNA): TGTGCCAGCAGCCCTCTCTTGGGGGGACAGAACTATGGCTACACCTTC.

This rearrangement joins TRBV7-3 to TRBJ1-1, with D unclear. Trimming stripped 3 bases from V and 1 base from J, with 9 bases between. The germline V gene has CDR1 SGHTA and CDR2 FQGTGA. CDR3 size: 14 residues. This CDR3 reads CASSFGAGNTEAFF. The CDR3 DNA reads as TGTGCCAGCAGCTTCGGTGCGGGGAACACTGAAGCTTTCTTT.

This clone appeared a few times. The gene calls are TRBV6-5 and TRBJ1-1; 7 positions agree with TRBD1. This CDR3 contains 13 residues. Germline V gene data show CDR1 as MNHEY and CDR2 as SVGAGI. The J segment lost 6 bases and the V segment lost 6 bases, leaving 7 bases of the junction unmatched. The CDR3 DNA is TGTGCCAGCAGCCTAGGGGGCGAATCTGAAGCTTTCTTT. Translating gives CASSLGGESEAFF.

This sequence joins TRBV5-1 and TRBJ2-7; 8 bases match TRBD1. CDR3 length equals 12 residues. V lost 5 bases and J lost 4; bases outside the gene matches: 2. Per germline, CDR1 SGHRS and CDR2 YFSETQ. CDR3 in amino acids: CASRGTGYEQYF. CDR3 coding DNA: TGCGCCAGCAGGGGGACAGGATACGAGCAGTACTTC.

In this sample, this clone turned up a few times. The rearrangement joins TRBV7-9 to TRBJ1-5, with D hard to call. The V gene lost 5 bases and the J gene lost 4 bases, with 12 bases spanning the gap. The CDR3 covers 14 residues. Germline CDR1 and CDR2: SEHNR and FQNEAQ (reference sequence). The CDR3 spells CASSHDQTNQPQHF. The CDR3 DNA follows: TGTGCCAGCAGCCACGACCAGACAAATCAGCCCCAGCATTTT.

The chain joins TRBV7-3 to TRBJ1-2, with D unresolved. The CDR3 covers 14 residues. The V gene lost 4 bases and the J gene lost 2 bases, with 11 bases spanning the gap. Germline CDR1 reads SGHTA; CDR2 reads FQGTGA. CDR3 protein: CASSSSAGNYGYTF. CDR3 DNA: TGTGCCAGCAGCTCCTCGGCAGGCAACTATGGCTACACCTTC.

V gene TRBV27 combines with J gene TRBJ1-1; D gene ambiguous. Trimming removed 4 bases from V and 1 base from J, with 10 bases in between. CDR1 is MNHEY, CDR2 SMNVEV, per germline (reference sequence). CDR3 size: 14 residues. Here the CDR3 reads CASSSGWANTEAFF. Here the CDR3 DNA reads TGTGCCAGCAGTTCGGGGTGGGCGAACACTGAAGCTTTCTTT.

The chain couples TRBV28 to TRBJ2-7; tentative D call: TRBD1 (5 bases). Germline V gives CDR1 MDHEN, CDR2 SYDVKM. This CDR3 has 20 residues. Trimming took 3 bases from V and 3 from J, leaving 30 bases between them. DNA of the CDR3: TGTGCCAGCAGTTTCTATGGCCACGGTCCAGGGCCGACCCCTTTCTACGAGCAGTACTTC. As protein: CASSFYGHGPGPTPFYEQYF.